A single sample is the source of the 12 T cell receptor beta chains below, sequenced in a study of blood T cell repertoires in COVID-19. TCRdb's copy holds only in-frame clones and misses some; the assay was immunoSEQ multiplex PCR. Of under 150,000 clones listed, around 82% are singletons. The sequenced sample consisted of peripheral blood. Receptors originate from a man aged 55 to 69 with acute or convalescent COVID-19.

The CDR3 DNA reads TGTGCCAGCAGGCCACAGGGGAGGTCACCCCTCCACTTT. This encodes CASRPQGRSPLHF. This sequence joins TRBV12-3 or TRBV12-4 and TRBJ1-6; 7 positions match TRBD1. The CDR3 extends over 13 amino acids. After removal of 6 bases from V and 10 bases from J, the junction contained 6 bases not matched to a gene.

J is TRBJ1-1 and V is TRBV5-4; D may be TRBD1 (5 bases). Trimming took off 0 bases at V and 3 bases at J, with 9 bases between the two ends. The germline V gene has CDR1 SGHNT and CDR2 YYREEE (reference sequence). The CDR3 has 14 amino acids. The CDR3 loop is CASSLGGVDTEAFF. The CDR3 DNA sequence: TGTGCCAGCAGCTTGGGGGGGGTGGACACTGAAGCTTTCTTT.

The chain joins TRBV29-1 to TRBJ2-6; D may be TRBD1 (6 bases). Looked up from germline, CDR1 is SQVTM and CDR2 is ANQGSEA. There are 15 residues in the CDR3. Trimming left V 6 bases short and J 0 bases short, with 12 bases between. CDR3 in amino acids: CSVTGPFSGANVLTF. CDR3 in DNA: TGCAGCGTGACAGGCCCCTTCTCTGGGGCCAACGTCCTGACTTTC.

The CDR3, as DNA: TGCGCCAGCGCGACTAGCGGGAGCTCCTACGAGCAGTACTTC. Translating gives CASATSGSSYEQYF. The rearrangement links TRBV5-1 to TRBJ2-7, with 12 bases that match TRBD2. From germline, CDR1 is SGHRS and CDR2 YFSETQ. V was clipped by 7 bases and J by 0 bases; unmatched bases: 2. This CDR3 is built from 14 residues.

This clone was seen once. CDR3 in amino acids: CASSYGTGNQPQHF. CDR3 coding DNA: TGTGCCAGCAGCTATGGGACAGGGAATCAGCCCCAGCATTTT. This rearrangement joins TRBV5-5 to TRBJ1-5; TRBD1 aligns across 9 bases. V shed 3 bases and J 4 bases; nucleotides not matched to a gene: 2. This CDR3 has 14 residues. Per the germline V gene, CDR1 is SGHKS and CDR2 is YYEKEE (reference sequence). The full variable domain, in which reference TRBV5-5 and TRBJ1-5 provide the parts outside the CDR3, is DAGVTQSPTHLIKTRGQQVTLRCSPISGHKSVSWYQQVLGQGPQFIFQYYEKEERGRGNFPDRFSARQFPNYSSELNVNALLLGDSALYLCASSYGTGNQPQHFGDGTRLSIL.

The chain combines TRBV19 with TRBJ2-5, with D possibly TRBD1 on 6 matching bases. Trimming left V 9 bases short and J 2 bases short, with 13 bases between. The CDR3 extends over 13 amino acids. The germline CDR1 and CDR2 sequences are LNHDA and SQIVND (reference sequence). CDR3 sequence: CASQRTVQETQYF. Written as DNA, the CDR3 is TGTGCCAGCCAAAGGACAGTTCAAGAGACCCAGTACTTC.

This clone was detected only once. The junction and the germline gene differ at one end; a read error may be behind it. The V gene is TRBV27, the J gene TRBJ1-5; no reliable D call. The CDR3 is 13 residues long. Germline V gene lookup returns CDR1 MNHEY and CDR2 SMNVEV (reference sequence). CDR3 DNA: TGTGCCAGCAGCCCTGTTATTCATCAGTCCCAGCATTTT. Its translation is CASSPVIHQSQHF.

The chain is built from TRBV6-5 and TRBJ2-3; 8 bases match TRBD1. J lost 11 bases, V lost 6 bases, and 13 bases had no gene match. This CDR3 has 14 residues. Germline loops: CDR1 MNHEY, CDR2 SVGAGI. The CDR3 nucleotides are TGTGCCAGCAGGCGGACAGGGTATAATAATGGGCAGTATTTT. Translating it yields CASRRTGYNNGQYF.

The V and J genes are TRBV11-2 and TRBJ1-4; maybe TRBD1 (6 bases). This CDR3 comprises 11 residues. Trimming shortened V by 5 bases and J by 8 bases, and 6 bases separated the two germline ends. CDR1 and CDR2 (germline): SGHAT, FQNNGV. Here the CDR3 DNA reads TGTGCCAGCAGCCAGGGGGAAAAACTGTTTTTT. Protein product: CASSQGEKLFF.

The rearrangement links TRBV5-1 to TRBJ1-2; 7 bases fit TRBD1. Germline assignment: CDR1 SGHRS and CDR2 YFSETQ. This CDR3 is built from 14 residues. After removal of 0 bases from V and 4 bases from J, the junction contained 3 bases not matched to a gene. The CDR3 here is CASSLETGPYGYTF. The CDR3 nucleotides read TGCGCCAGCAGCTTGGAGACAGGGCCCTATGGCTACACCTTC.

The chain has TRBV20-1 and TRBJ1-5, with 8 bases aligning to TRBD1. Germline V CDR1 and CDR2: DFQATT, SNEGSKA (reference sequence). Trimming took 3 bases from V and 4 from J; bases not matched to a gene: 11. The CDR3 runs to 16 residues. The DNA for the CDR3 is TGCAGTGCTAGTCCCGTCGGGACAGGTCGAAATCAGCCCCAGCATTTT. Protein product: CSASPVGTGRNQPQHF.

This clone was picked up a small number of times. The chain recombines TRBV18 with TRBJ1-3, with D perhaps matching TRBD1 (6 bases). The CDR3 is made up of 15 amino acids. CDR1 and CDR2 from the germline V gene are KGHSH and LQKENI. Trimming took off 5 bases at V and 0 bases at J, with 11 bases between the two ends. CDR3 DNA: TGTGCCAGCTCAGAGAGGGACATCTCTGGAAACACCATATATTTT. As protein: CASSERDISGNTIYF.